The sequence of this T cell receptor beta chain was determined in a study of blood T cell repertoires in COVID-19. Study overall: Among Cohort 3 donors, those recovered had two negative PCRs, clearance, or symptom resolution. PBMCs, B-cell-depleted T cells, or T cells provided the cDNA or gDNA that made up the material.

Profiled with immunoSEQ multiplex PCR; TCRdb holds only in-frame clones, not every one. This sample has hundreds of thousands of clones, with approximately 90% found just once. Donors were grouped by their self-reported clinical history. Losses at the gene ends were 6 bases for V and 15 bases for J; bases not matched to a gene: 4. Per the germline V gene, CDR1 is MNHEY and CDR2 is SVGEGT. This CDR3 is built from 11 residues. The chain recombines TRBV6-2 or TRBV6-3 with TRBJ2-1, with 11 nucleotides matching TRBD1. The sequence derives from a woman aged 55-69 years in a cohort exposed to, infected with or recovered from COVID-19 (not recorded which). Sequenced: PBMCs or T cells enriched from blood (not recorded which). This CDR3 reads CASSQGTGGFF. The CDR3 DNA reads as TGTGCCAGCAGCCAAGGGACAGGGGGGTTCTTC.